A single sample gave rise to the 24 T cell receptor beta chains below, sequenced in a study of beta chain features in type 1 diabetes (dated 2018 in TCRdb). To prepare the library, the immunoSEQ multiplex PCR assay was applied. The entire isolated RNA was reverse transcribed using the High Capacity cDNA Reverse Transcription Kit, and thus expressed TCRB transcripts were sequenced. Here the immuneACCESS table is served through TCRdb, limited to in-frame sequences with V and J called. Missing clones are a known gap in these copies; in checked studies unresolved V genes cover under half, and the rest lacks a known reason. In all, the sample holds approximately 240,000 clones, and 16% of those were seen once. About 0.078% of the sample is taken by the ten largest. The antigens of these receptors remain unknown. Beyond this particular receptor, the publication reports: Type 1 diabetes patients showed a moderate but significant shortening of TCRB CDR3 length in all four CD4+ subsets.

What was sequenced was naive CD4+ T cells from blood. The cell subset or site label corresponds to: true naive CD4+ T cells. Every receptor here comes from a young man with type 1 diabetes.

The chain is built from TRBV7-2 and TRBJ2-5, with TRBD2 as a possible D gene (6 bases). This CDR3 region has 14 residues. Germline V gene data show CDR1 as SGHTA and CDR2 as FQGNSA. V lost 3 bases, J lost 5 bases, and 13 bases lay in between. For the CDR3, the DNA is TGTGCCAGCAGCTTCGGGGGAGGTCGGGAGACCCAGTACTTC. Protein: CASSFGGGRETQYF.

This clone came up a few times. The chain has TRBV7-2 and TRBJ2-6, with D possibly being TRBD1 (6 bases). The germline CDR1 and CDR2 sequences are SGHTA and FQGNSA. CDR3 length: 15 residues. Trimming removed 6 bases from V and 0 bases from J, with 9 bases in between. CDR3 residues: CASRLTGSGANVLTF. The CDR3 DNA reads TGTGCCAGCAGACTGACAGGCTCTGGGGCCAACGTCCTGACTTTC.

This clone was detected many times. The genes are TRBV7-2 and TRBJ2-1, with D perhaps matching TRBD2 (7 bases). V was clipped by 3 bases and J by 8 bases, with 11 bases between them. Germline assignment: CDR1 SGHTA and CDR2 FQGNSA. The CDR3 is made up of 13 amino acids. The CDR3 DNA sequence: TGTGCCAGCAGCTTTTGGGGGGGCCATGAGCAGTTCTTC. This translates into CASSFWGGHEQFF.

The chain has TRBV4-2 and TRBJ1-4; D may be TRBD1 (6 bases). The CDR3 extends over 15 amino acids. Trimming cost V 3 bases and J 0 bases, with 8 bases left between them. Germline V gene lookup returns CDR1 LGHNA and CDR2 YNFKEQ. CDR3 loop: CASSQDRATNEKLFF. The CDR3 nucleotides read TGTGCCAGCAGCCAGGACAGAGCAACTAATGAAAAACTGTTTTTT.

The rearrangement links TRBV28 to TRBJ2-4, with 9 positions matching TRBD1. Losses at the gene ends were 4 bases for V and 10 bases for J; bases not matched to a gene: 8. Germline CDR1 and CDR2: MDHEN and SYDVKM. The CDR3 runs to 14 residues. The CDR3 loop reads CASSSTPGQGIQYF. The CDR3 DNA sequence: TGTGCCAGCAGTTCTACTCCGGGACAGGGTATTCAGTACTTC.

The rearrangement links TRBV28 to TRBJ2-3; 9 nucleotides align to TRBD1. The CDR3 is 15 amino acids. Germline CDR1 is MDHEN and CDR2 is SYDVKM. The junction had 5 bases not matched to a gene; V was cut back by 5 bases and J by 2 bases. DNA for the CDR3: TGTGCCAGCAGTGCCGGGACAGGGTTCACAGATACGCAGTATTTT. This codes for CASSAGTGFTDTQYF.

This clone was recorded a few times. The gene calls are TRBV25-1 and TRBJ1-4; maybe TRBD1 (6 bases). Germline loops: CDR1 MGHDK, CDR2 SYGVNS. Between the trimmed V and J ends, which lost 4 bases and 12 bases, there was a span of 21 bases. The CDR3 is 15 amino acids. The CDR3 spells CASSAPGHGLIELFF. The CDR3 region has the DNA TGTGCCAGCAGTGCTCCGGGACATGGGTTGATCGAACTGTTTTTT.

The CDR3 is CASTRTGGLADTQYF. CDR3 coding DNA: TGTGCCAGCACACGGACAGGGGGTTTAGCAGATACGCAGTATTTT. The gene calls are TRBV6-5 and TRBJ2-3; 10 bases map to TRBD1. This CDR3 has 15 residues. V shed 7 bases, J shed 4 bases, and the junction held 8 bases outside the gene matches. Germline V gene lookup returns CDR1 MNHEY and CDR2 SVGAGI.

V gene TRBV19 combines with J gene TRBJ2-2, with D uncertain. Deletions cut 5 bases from V and 6 bases from J, with 10 bases between. The germline V gene encodes CDR1 LNHDA and CDR2 SQIVND (reference sequence). The CDR3 covers 13 residues. The CDR3: CASSSSGAGELFF. The CDR3 coding sequence is TGTGCCAGTAGTTCGTCGGGCGCCGGGGAGCTGTTTTTT.

This clone was observed a few times. Other DNA sequences of this sample code for an identical CDR3. The V call is TRBV25-1, the J call TRBJ2-7; D is uncertain. Trimming removed 1 base from V and 4 bases from J, with 2 bases in between. CDR1 is MGHDK, CDR2 SYGVNS, per germline. CDR3 length equals 11 residues. DNA of the CDR3: TGTGCCAGCAGTGAATCTTACGAGCAGTACTTC. It specifies CASSESYEQYF.

The CDR3 DNA reads TGTGCCAGCTCACCTTCCGGGACTAGCGGAGAGCAGTACTTC. It is translated as CASSPSGTSGEQYF. V gene TRBV18 combines with J gene TRBJ2-7; TRBD2 agrees at 11 bases. Germline V gives CDR1 KGHSH, CDR2 LQKENI. The CDR3 contains 14 residues. With 3 bases clipped from V and 7 bases from J, the junction kept 5 bases outside the gene matches.

The table lists this clone with a few counts. The chain uses TRBV14 and TRBJ2-1; D gene ambiguous. Trimming stripped 1 base from V and 4 bases from J, with 5 bases between. The CDR3 runs to 13 residues. CDR1 is SGHDN, CDR2 FVKESK, per germline. The CDR3 DNA follows: TGTGCCAGCAGCCAAGCTAGGTACAATGAGCAGTTCTTC. Amino acid sequence: CASSQARYNEQFF.

V gene TRBV6-1 combines with J gene TRBJ2-3; 9 bases agree with TRBD2. Trimming removed 8 bases from V and 5 bases from J; junction bases left unmatched: 8. This CDR3 has 14 residues. Germline values: CDR1 MNHNS, CDR2 SASEGT. The CDR3 spells CASLGLAREDTQYF. The CDR3 region has the DNA TGTGCCAGCCTCGGACTAGCGAGGGAAGATACGCAGTATTTT.

The chain combines TRBV7-2 with TRBJ1-5; D is unclear. V lost 5 bases and J 6 bases, leaving 11 bases between the germline ends. Looked up from germline, CDR1 is SGHTA and CDR2 is FQGNSA. The CDR3 spans 13 residues. CDR3 protein: CASSPGGPQPQHF. The CDR3 coding sequence is TGTGCCAGCAGCCCGGGCGGGCCTCAGCCCCAGCATTTT.

V gene TRBV7-8 combines with J gene TRBJ2-1; 7 positions agree with TRBD1. The CDR3 runs 16 residues. J gave up 5 bases and V 1 base, and 8 bases lay outside the gene matches. Germline CDR1 is SGHVS and CDR2 is FQNEAQ. The DNA for the CDR3 is TGTGCCAGCAGCTTAGTGGTCCGGACAGGTAACAATGAGCAGTTCTTC. Protein sequence: CASSLVVRTGNNEQFF.

V usage is TRBV7-2 and J usage is TRBJ2-1; D is uncertain. Germline V gene data show CDR1 as SGHTA and CDR2 as FQGNSA. V was shortened by 1 base and J by 2 bases, with 9 bases between the two germline ends. This CDR3 has 15 amino acids. In nucleotides, the CDR3 is TGTGCCAGCAGCTTAGAATACCAGGCCTACAATGAGCAGTTCTTC. Its translation is CASSLEYQAYNEQFF.

The sample holds a few counts of this clone. The chain couples TRBV9 to TRBJ2-1, with D tentatively TRBD2 (6 bases). Germline V gene sequence: CDR1 SGDLS, CDR2 YYNGEE. The CDR3 is 16 residues long. V lost 3 bases to trimming and J lost 3 bases, with 16 bases between them. The CDR3 DNA sequence: TGTGCCAGCAGCGGGGGTAGCGGAAACTTCTACAATGAGCAGTTCTTC. Encoded protein: CASSGGSGNFYNEQFF.

This chain links TRBV9 with TRBJ2-1; D not certain. Trimming took off 0 bases at V and 0 bases at J, with 7 bases between the two ends. The CDR3 runs 15 residues. CDR1 is SGDLS and CDR2 is YYNGEE in the germline V gene. This CDR3 reads CASSVGLDSYNEQFF. The CDR3 bases are TGTGCCAGCAGCGTAGGGTTGGACTCCTACAATGAGCAGTTCTTC.

The chain recombines TRBV5-1 with TRBJ2-1; D is possibly TRBD1 (5 bases). Between the trimmed V and J ends, which lost 0 bases and 6 bases, there was a span of 7 bases. Germline values: CDR1 SGHRS, CDR2 YFSETQ. The CDR3 is 13 residues long. Here the CDR3 reads CASSLVQANEQFF. CDR3 sequence (DNA): TGCGCCAGCAGCTTGGTACAGGCCAATGAGCAGTTCTTC.

V is TRBV29-1 and J is TRBJ2-7; 9 bases map to TRBD1. The germline V gene encodes CDR1 SQVTM and CDR2 ANQGSEA. J gave up 5 bases and V 6 bases, and 11 bases lay outside the gene matches. The CDR3 length is 14 residues. The CDR3 bases are TGCAGCGTGTCTCGGGGACAGGGAATTAACGAGCAGTACTTC. Its translation: CSVSRGQGINEQYF.

The V call is TRBV25-1, the J call TRBJ1-2, with D tentatively TRBD1 (6 bases). V was trimmed by 2 bases and J by 1 base, leaving 20 bases between them. Per the germline V gene, CDR1 is MGHDK and CDR2 is SYGVNS. CDR3 size: 18 residues. This chain's CDR3 is CASSETRTGQPLNYGYTF. CDR3 bases: TGTGCCAGCAGTGAAACCCGGACGGGACAACCGCTTAACTATGGCTACACCTTC.

This clone was seen a few times. This sequence joins TRBV2 and TRBJ2-3, with D uncertain. The CDR3 totals 12 residues. Trimming removed 6 bases at V and 5 bases at J, with 9 bases between. Germline CDR1 reads SNHLY; CDR2 reads FYNNEI. The CDR3 nucleotides read TGTGCCAGCAGAAACCTAGGAGATACGCAGTATTTT. Residues: CASRNLGDTQYF.

The CDR3 DNA sequence: TGTGCCAGCAGTACATACAGGGGCCGTCGAGAGAGCTACACCTTC. Protein: CASSTYRGRRESYTF. This chain connects TRBV25-1 to TRBJ1-2; 7 nucleotides line up with TRBD1. The CDR3 extends over 15 amino acids. J lost 9 bases, V lost 5 bases, and 15 bases had no gene match. CDR1 is MGHDK, CDR2 SYGVNS, per germline.

The V gene is TRBV7-3, the J gene TRBJ2-1, with TRBD2 identical over 7 bases. The CDR3 runs 15 residues. The J segment lost 6 bases and the V segment lost 1 base, leaving 6 bases of the junction unmatched. Germline CDR1 reads SGHTA; CDR2 reads FQGTGA. Written as DNA, the CDR3 is TGTGCCAGCAGCTTAATGACGGGACTAAGCAATGAGCAGTTCTTC. Its protein product is CASSLMTGLSNEQFF.